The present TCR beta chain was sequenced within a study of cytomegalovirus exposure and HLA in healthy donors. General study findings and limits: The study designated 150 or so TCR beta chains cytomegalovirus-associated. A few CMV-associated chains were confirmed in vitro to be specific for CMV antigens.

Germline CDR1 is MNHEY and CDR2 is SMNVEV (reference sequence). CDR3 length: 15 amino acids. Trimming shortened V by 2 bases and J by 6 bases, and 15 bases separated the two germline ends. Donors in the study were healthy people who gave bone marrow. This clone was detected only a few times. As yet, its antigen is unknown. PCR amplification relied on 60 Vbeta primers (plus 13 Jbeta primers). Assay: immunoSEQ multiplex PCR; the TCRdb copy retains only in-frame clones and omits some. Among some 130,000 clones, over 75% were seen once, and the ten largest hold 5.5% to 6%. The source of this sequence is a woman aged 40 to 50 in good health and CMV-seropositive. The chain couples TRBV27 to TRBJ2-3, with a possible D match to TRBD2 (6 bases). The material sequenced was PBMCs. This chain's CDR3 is CASSLTRGLGDTQYF. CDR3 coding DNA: TGTGCCAGCAGTTTAACGAGGGGACTGGGGGATACGCAGTATTTT.